The sequence of this T cell receptor (beta chain) was determined in a study of blood T cell repertoires in COVID-19. Germline CDR1 and CDR2: GTSNPN and SVGIG (reference sequence). V was clipped by 2 bases and J by 5 bases; unmatched bases: 8. CDR3 size: 14 residues. This clone was observed a few times. Here immunoSEQ multiplex PCR was the method, and the copy in TCRdb shows in-frame clones only, minus some. The sample holds about 330,000 clones, approximately 84% seen once. The origin of this receptor is a woman aged 25 to 39 who had recovered from COVID-19. This chain joins TRBV30 and TRBJ1-1, with 7 bases matching TRBD1. Sequences were obtained from PBMCs or T cells enriched from blood (not recorded which). The CDR3 loop reads CAWSRGQSGTEAFF. The DNA of the CDR3 is TGTGCCTGGAGTAGGGGACAGAGTGGAACTGAAGCTTTCTTT.